This T cell receptor (beta chain) was recovered during a study of shared clonotypes between healthy human individuals. About the research overall: The study drew on two women and a few men aged 18 to 49 as donors.

Assay execution took place at the deep level. Repertoires were generated with immunoSEQ multiplex PCR, while TCRdb's copy carries only in-frame clones and drops some. This table has 2 million to 2.5 million clones, nearly 97% appearing once. Both subsets, CD45RA+ naive and CD45RA-negative memory, were split from the CD4+ cells. As to this clone: This sample includes further DNA sequences coding for the same CDR3.

Sequencing input: naive CD4+ T cells sorted from blood. The sample's subset: CD45RA+ positively selected. This receptor was obtained from a man aged 18 to 30 in good health.

CDR3 loop: CAWSVRGGARETQYF. DNA for the CDR3: TGTGCCTGGAGTGTAAGAGGGGGGGCTCGAGAGACCCAGTACTTC. The chain has TRBV30 and TRBJ2-5; weak D call: TRBD2 (7 bases). Trimming pared 0 bases from V and 4 bases from J, leaving 15 bases between. The length of the CDR3 is 15 residues. Looked up from germline, CDR1 is GTSNPN and CDR2 is SVGIG (reference sequence).